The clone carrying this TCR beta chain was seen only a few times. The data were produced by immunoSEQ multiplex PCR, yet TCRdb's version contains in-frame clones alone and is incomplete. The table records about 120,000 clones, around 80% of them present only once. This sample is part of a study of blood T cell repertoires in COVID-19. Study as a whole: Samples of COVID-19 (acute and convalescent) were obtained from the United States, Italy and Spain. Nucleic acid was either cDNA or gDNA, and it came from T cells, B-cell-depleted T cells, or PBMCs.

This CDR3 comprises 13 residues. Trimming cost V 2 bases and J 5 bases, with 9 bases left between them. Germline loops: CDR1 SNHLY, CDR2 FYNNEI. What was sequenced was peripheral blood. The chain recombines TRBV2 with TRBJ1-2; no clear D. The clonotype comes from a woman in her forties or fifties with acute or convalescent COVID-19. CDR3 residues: CASSEQVGYGYTF. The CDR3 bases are TGTGCCAGCAGTGAACAGGTTGGGTATGGCTACACCTTC.